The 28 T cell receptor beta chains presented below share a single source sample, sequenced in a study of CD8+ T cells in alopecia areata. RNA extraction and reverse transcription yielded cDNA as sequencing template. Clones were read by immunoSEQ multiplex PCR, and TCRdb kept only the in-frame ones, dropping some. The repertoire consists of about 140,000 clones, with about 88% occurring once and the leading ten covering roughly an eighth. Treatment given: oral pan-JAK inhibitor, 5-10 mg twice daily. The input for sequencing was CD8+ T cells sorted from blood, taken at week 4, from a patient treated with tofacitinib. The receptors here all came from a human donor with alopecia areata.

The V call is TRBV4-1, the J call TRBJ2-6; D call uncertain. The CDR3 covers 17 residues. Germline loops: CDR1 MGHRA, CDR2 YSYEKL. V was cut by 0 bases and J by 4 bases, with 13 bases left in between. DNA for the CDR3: TGCGCCAGCAGCCAAGATTCGGTAGCAGTAGGGGCCAACGTCCTGACTTTC. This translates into CASSQDSVAVGANVLTF.

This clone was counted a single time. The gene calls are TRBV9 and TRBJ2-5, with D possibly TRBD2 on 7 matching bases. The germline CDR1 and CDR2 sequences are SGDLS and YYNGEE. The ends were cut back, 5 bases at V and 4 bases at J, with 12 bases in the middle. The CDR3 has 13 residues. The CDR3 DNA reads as TGTGCCAGCAGTGGGGGGGCTGGAGAGACCCAGTACTTC. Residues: CASSGGAGETQYF. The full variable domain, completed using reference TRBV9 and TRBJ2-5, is DSGVTQTPKHLITATGQRVTLRCSPRSGDLSVYWYQQSLDQGLQFLIQYYNGEERAKGNILERFSAQQFPDLHSELNLSSLELGDSALYFCASSGGAGETQYFGPGTRLLVL.

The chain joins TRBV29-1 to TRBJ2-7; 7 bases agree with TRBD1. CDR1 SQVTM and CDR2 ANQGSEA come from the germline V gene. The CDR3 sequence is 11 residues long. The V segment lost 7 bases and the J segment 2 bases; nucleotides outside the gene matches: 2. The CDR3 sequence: CSGGTAYEQYF. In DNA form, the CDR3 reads TGCAGCGGAGGGACAGCCTACGAGCAGTACTTC.

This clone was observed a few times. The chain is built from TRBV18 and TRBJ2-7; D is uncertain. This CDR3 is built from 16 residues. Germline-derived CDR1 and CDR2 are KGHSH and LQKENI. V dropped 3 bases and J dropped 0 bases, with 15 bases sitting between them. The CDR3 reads CASSPSSGLSSYEQYF. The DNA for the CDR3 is TGTGCCAGCTCACCTTCTTCCGGGCTGAGCTCCTACGAGCAGTACTTC.

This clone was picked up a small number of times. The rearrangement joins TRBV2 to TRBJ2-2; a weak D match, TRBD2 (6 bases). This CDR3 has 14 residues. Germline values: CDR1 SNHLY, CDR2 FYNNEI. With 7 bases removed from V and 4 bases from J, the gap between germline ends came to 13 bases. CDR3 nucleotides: TGTGCCAGCATAACGGGAGTAACCACCGGGGAGCTGTTTTTT. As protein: CASITGVTTGELFF. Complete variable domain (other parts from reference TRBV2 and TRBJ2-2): EPEVTQTPSHQVTQMGQEVILRCVPISNHLYFYWYRQILGQKVEFLVSFYNNEISEKSEIFDDQFSVERPDGSNFTLKIRSTKLEDSAMYFCASITGVTTGELFFGEGSRLTVL.

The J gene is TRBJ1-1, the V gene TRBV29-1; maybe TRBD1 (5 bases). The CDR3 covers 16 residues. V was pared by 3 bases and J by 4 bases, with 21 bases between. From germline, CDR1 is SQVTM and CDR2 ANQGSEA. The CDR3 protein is CSVDPRERGVSTEAFF. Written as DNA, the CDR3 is TGCAGCGTTGATCCGAGAGAGAGGGGAGTCTCCACTGAAGCTTTCTTT.

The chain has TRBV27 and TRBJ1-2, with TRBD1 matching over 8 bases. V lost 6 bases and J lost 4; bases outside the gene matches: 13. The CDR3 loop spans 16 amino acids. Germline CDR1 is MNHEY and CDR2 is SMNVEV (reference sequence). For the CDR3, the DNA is TGTGCCAGCAGAGGACAGGGAGAGACTCCGACCTATGGCTACACCTTC. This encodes CASRGQGETPTYGYTF.

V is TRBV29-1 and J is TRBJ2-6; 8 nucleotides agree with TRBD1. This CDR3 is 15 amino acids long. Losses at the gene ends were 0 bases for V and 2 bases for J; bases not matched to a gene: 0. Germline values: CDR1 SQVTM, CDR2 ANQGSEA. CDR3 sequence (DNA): TGCAGCGTTGAAGACAGGGGGCCTGGGGCCAACGTCCTGACTTTC. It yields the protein CSVEDRGPGANVLTF.

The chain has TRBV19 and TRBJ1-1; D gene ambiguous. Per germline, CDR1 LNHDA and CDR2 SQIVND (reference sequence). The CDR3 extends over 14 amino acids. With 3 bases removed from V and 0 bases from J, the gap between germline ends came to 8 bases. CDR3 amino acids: CASSIGGLNTEAFF. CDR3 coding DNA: TGTGCCAGTAGTATCGGAGGATTGAACACTGAAGCTTTCTTT.

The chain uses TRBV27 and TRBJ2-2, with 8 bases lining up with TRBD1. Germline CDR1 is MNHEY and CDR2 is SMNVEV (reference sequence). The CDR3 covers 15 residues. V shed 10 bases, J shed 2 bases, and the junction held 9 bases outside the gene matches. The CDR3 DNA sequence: TGTGCCACTATTGGAGGACAGGGAAACACCGGGGAGCTGTTTTTT. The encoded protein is CATIGGQGNTGELFF.

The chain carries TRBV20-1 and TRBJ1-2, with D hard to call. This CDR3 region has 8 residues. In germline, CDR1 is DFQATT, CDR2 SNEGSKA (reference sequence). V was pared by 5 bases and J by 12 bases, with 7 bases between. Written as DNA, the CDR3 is TGCAGTGCTCCAGGCCACACCTTC. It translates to CSAPGHTF.

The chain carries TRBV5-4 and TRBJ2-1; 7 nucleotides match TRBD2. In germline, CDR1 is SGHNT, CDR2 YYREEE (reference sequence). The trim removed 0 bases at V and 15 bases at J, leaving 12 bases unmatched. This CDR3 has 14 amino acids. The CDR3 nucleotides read TGTGCCAGCAGCTTGGCCGGGCGGGGGACGAGCAGGTTCTTC. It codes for CASSLAGRGTSRFF.

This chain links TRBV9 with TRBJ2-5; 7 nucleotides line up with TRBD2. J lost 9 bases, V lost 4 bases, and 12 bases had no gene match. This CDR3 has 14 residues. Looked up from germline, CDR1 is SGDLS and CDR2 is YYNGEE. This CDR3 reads CASSKYDSGGAQYF. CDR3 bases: TGTGCCAGCAGCAAATACGACTCGGGGGGAGCCCAGTACTTC. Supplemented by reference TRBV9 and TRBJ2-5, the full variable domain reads DSGVTQTPKHLITATGQRVTLRCSPRSGDLSVYWYQQSLDQGLQFLIQYYNGEERAKGNILERFSAQQFPDLHSELNLSSLELGDSALYFCASSKYDSGGAQYFGPGTRLLVL.

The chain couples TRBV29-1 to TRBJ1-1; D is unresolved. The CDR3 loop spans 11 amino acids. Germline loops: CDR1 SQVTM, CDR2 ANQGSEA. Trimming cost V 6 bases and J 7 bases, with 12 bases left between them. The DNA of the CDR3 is TGCAGCGTGTCTGACGGCTATGAAGCTTTCTTT. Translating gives CSVSDGYEAFF.

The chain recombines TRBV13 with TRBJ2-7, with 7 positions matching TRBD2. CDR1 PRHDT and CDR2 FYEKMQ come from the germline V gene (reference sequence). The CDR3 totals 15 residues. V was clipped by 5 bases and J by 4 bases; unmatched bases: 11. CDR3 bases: TGTGCCAGCAGCCCACCCATGAAGCGGGGTTACGAGCAGTACTTC. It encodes CASSPPMKRGYEQYF.

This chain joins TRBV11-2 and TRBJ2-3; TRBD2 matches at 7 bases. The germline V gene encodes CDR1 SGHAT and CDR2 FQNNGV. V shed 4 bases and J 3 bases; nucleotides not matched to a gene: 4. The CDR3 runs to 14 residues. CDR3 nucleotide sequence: TGTGCCAGCAGCTCGGTGGGGGGGACAGATACGCAGTATTTT. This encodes CASSSVGGTDTQYF.

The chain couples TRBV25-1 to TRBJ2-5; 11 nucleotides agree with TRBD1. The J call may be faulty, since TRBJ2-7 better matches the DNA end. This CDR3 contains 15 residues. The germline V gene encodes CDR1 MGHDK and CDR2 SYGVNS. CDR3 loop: CASSGHGTGGYEQYF. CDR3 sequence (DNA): TGTGCCAGCAGTGGCCACGGGACAGGGGGTTACGAGCAGTACTTC.

The CDR3: CASSQVGALSYNEQFF. CDR3 in DNA: TGTGCCAGCAGCCAAGTAGGGGCACTTTCCTACAATGAGCAGTTCTTC. This chain links TRBV4-2 with TRBJ2-1; tentatively, D is TRBD1 (5 bases). Germline V CDR1 and CDR2: LGHNA, YNFKEQ. Deletions cut 1 base from V and 1 base from J, with 11 bases between. This CDR3 has 16 amino acids.

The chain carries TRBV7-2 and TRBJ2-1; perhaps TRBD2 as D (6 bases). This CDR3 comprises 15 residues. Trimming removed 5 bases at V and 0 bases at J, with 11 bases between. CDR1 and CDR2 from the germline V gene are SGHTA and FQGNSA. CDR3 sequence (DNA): TGTGCCAGCAGCCCGCTAGCGAGCTCCTACAATGAGCAGTTCTTC. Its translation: CASSPLASSYNEQFF.

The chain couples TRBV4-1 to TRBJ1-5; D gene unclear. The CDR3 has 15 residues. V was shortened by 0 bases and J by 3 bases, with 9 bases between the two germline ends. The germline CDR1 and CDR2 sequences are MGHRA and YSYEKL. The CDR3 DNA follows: TGCGCCAGCAGCCAAGATCTGTCAGTCAATCAGCCCCAGCATTTT. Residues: CASSQDLSVNQPQHF.

The chain's CDR3 is CASSRFQGQGIDEQYF. CDR3 nucleotides: TGCGCCAGCAGTCGATTTCAGGGACAGGGTATAGACGAGCAGTACTTC. The chain carries TRBV23-1 and TRBJ2-7; 9 bases are a match to TRBD1. TRBV23-1 belongs to the ORF category, with a function that is uncertain. The CDR3 length is 16 residues. Trimming cost V 4 bases and J 5 bases; bases outside gene matches: 12.

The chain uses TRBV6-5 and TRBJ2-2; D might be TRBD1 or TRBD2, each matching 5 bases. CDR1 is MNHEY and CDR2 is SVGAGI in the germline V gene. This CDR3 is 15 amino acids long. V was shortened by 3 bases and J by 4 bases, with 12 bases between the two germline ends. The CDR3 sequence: CASSYGGETTGELFF. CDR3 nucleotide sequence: TGTGCCAGCAGTTATGGGGGAGAGACCACCGGGGAGCTGTTTTTT.

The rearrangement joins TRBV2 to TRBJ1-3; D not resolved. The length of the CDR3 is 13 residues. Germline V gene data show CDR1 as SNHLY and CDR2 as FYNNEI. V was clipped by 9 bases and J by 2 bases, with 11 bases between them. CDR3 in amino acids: CARGVLPGNTIYF. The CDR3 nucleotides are TGTGCCAGGGGTGTTTTACCTGGAAACACCATATATTTT. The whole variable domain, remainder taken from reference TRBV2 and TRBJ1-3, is EPEVTQTPSHQVTQMGQEVILRCVPISNHLYFYWYRQILGQKVEFLVSFYNNEISEKSEIFDDQFSVERPDGSNFTLKIRSTKLEDSAMYFCARGVLPGNTIYFGEGSWLTVV.

CDR3 bases: TGTGCCAGCAGCTGGTACGGGACAGCATCGAACACTGAAGCTTTCTTT. Translating gives CASSWYGTASNTEAFF. The V and J genes are TRBV7-9 and TRBJ1-1; TRBD1 aligns across 7 bases. The CDR3 has 16 residues. With 4 bases clipped from V and 1 base from J, the junction kept 9 bases outside the gene matches. From germline, CDR1 is SEHNR and CDR2 FQNEAQ (reference sequence).

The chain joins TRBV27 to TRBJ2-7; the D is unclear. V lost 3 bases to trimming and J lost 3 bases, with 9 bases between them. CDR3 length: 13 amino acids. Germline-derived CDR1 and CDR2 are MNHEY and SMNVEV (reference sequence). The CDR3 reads CASSFSPYYEQYF. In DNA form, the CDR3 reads TGTGCCAGCAGTTTTTCCCCTTACTACGAGCAGTACTTC.

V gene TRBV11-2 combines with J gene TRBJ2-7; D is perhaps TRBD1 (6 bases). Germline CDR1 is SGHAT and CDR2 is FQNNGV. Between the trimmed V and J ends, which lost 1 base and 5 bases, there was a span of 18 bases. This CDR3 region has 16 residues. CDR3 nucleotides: TGTGCCAGCAGCTTAGTACCAACCGGGACAAACGACGAGCAGTACTTC. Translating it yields CASSLVPTGTNDEQYF.

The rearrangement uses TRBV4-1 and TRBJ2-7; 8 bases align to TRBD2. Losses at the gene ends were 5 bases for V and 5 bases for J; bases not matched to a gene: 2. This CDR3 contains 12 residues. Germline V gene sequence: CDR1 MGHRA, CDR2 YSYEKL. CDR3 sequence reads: CASSWREDEQYF. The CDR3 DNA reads TGCGCCAGCAGCTGGCGGGAGGACGAGCAGTACTTC.

CDR3 amino acids: CASSLMDTQYF. For the CDR3, the DNA is TGTGCCAGCAGCTTAATGGATACGCAGTATTTT. The chain has TRBV7-9 and TRBJ2-3; D is unresolved. The germline V gene has CDR1 SEHNR and CDR2 FQNEAQ (reference sequence). This CDR3 comprises 11 residues. The V end lost 2 bases, the J end lost 6 bases, and 3 bases lay between the germline ends.